This T cell receptor (beta chain) was captured in a study of molecular identifiers for immune sequencing clone quantification. Study as a whole: Replicate experiments took RNA from around 18,000 or 91,000 naive CD8 cells, divided it five ways and sequenced four.

TCRdb re-called the PCR reads through MiXCR, storing one row per CDR3 protein. The data hold about 36,000 distinct CDR3 sequences, with about 18% observed a single time. The sample holds many counts of this clonotype. The CDR3 extends over 11 amino acids. The germline CDR1 and CDR2 sequences are SEHNR and FQNEAQ (reference sequence). Trimming took 0 bases from V and 15 from J, leaving 9 bases between them. Source material: naive CD8+ T cells from blood, with Jurkat cell RNA spiked in. As for subset: FACS-sorted CD8+CD4-CCR7+CD45RA+ naive T cells. The genes are TRBV7-9 and TRBJ2-4, with TRBD1 as a possible D gene (6 bases). The sequence was obtained from a human donor in good health. Some libraries in this study had Jurkat cell RNA spiked in. CDR3 sequence (DNA): TGTGCCAGCAGCTTAGCGGGGGCACTGTACTTC. Protein: CASSLAGALYF.